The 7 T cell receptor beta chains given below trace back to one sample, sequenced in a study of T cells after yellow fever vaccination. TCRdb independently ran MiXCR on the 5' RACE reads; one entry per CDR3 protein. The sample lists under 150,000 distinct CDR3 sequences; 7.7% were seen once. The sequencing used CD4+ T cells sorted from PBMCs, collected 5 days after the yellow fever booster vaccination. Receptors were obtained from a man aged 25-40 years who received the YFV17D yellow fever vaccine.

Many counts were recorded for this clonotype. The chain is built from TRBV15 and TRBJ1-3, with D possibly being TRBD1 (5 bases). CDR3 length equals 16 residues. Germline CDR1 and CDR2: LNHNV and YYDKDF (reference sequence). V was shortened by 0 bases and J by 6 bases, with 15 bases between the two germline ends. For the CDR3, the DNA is TGTGCCACCAGCAGAGATTTCGGGACCCAAGAAAACACCATATATTTT. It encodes CATSRDFGTQENTIYF.

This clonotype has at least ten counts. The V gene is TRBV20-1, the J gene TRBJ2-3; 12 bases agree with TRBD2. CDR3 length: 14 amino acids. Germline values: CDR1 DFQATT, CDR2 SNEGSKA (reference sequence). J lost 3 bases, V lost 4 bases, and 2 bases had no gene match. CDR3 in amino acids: CSATGTSGTDTQYF. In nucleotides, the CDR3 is TGCAGTGCTACGGGGACTAGCGGGACAGATACGCAGTATTTT.

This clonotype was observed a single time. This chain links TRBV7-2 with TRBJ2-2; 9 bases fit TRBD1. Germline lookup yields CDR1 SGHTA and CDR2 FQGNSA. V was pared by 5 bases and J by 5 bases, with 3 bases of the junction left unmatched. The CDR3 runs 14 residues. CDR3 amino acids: CASSGQGFTGELFF. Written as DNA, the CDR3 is TGTGCCAGCAGCGGACAGGGGTTTACCGGGGAGCTGTTTTTT. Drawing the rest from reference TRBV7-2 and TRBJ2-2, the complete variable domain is GAGVSQSPSNKVTEKGKDVELRCDPISGHTALYWYRQSLGQGLEFLIYFQGNSAPDKSGLPSDRFSAERTGGSVSTLTIQRTQQEDSAVYLCASSGQGFTGELFFGEGSRLTVL.

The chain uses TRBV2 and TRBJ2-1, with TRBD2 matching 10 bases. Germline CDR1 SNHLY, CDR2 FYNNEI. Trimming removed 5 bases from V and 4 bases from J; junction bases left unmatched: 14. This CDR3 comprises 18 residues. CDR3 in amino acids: CASSPLTPTSGTYNEQFF. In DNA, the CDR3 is TGTGCCAGCAGTCCCCTAACCCCCACTAGCGGGACGTACAATGAGCAGTTCTTC.

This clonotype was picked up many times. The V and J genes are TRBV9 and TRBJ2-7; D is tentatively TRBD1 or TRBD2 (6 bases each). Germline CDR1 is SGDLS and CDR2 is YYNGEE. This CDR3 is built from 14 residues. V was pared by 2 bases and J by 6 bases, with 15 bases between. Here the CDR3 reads CASSVIREGGEQYF. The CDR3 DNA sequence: TGTGCCAGCAGCGTGATTCGCGAGGGGGGCGAGCAGTACTTC.

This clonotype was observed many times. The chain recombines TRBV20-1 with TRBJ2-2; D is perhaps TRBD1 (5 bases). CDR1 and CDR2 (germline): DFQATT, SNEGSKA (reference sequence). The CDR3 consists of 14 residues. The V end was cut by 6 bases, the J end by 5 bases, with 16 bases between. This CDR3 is CSATRPGFTGELFF. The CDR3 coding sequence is TGCAGTGCGACCCGTCCAGGGTTTACCGGGGAGCTGTTTTTT.

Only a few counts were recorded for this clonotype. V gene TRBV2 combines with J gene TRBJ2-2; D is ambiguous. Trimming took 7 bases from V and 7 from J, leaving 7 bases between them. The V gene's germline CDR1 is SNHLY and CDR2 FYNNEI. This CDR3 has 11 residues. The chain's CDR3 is CASTLVGELFF. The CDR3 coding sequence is TGTGCCAGCACCCTCGTCGGGGAGCTGTTTTTT.